The clone carrying this T cell receptor beta chain was seen a single time. Antigen: not known. The PCR made use of 60 Vbeta and 13 Jbeta primers. Assay: immunoSEQ multiplex PCR; the TCRdb copy retains only in-frame clones and omits some. The sample yields approximately 170,000 clones, roughly 77% seen once. The data were taken from a study of cytomegalovirus exposure and HLA in healthy donors. Whole-study findings and limits: In presence/absence analyses, roughly uniform sequencing depth across donors was assumed.

Germline lookup yields CDR1 LNHDA and CDR2 SQIVND (reference sequence). The CDR3 extends over 15 amino acids. The V and J ends lost 3 bases and 5 bases respectively, with 13 bases between them. The sequencing sample was made of PBMCs. The receptor comes from a woman aged 40 to 55 in good health and CMV-seropositive. The genes are TRBV19 and TRBJ2-2; a weak D match, TRBD1 (6 bases). CDR3 bases: TGTGCCAGTAGTATGGAACAGGGCATAACCGGGGAGCTGTTTTTT. Translated: CASSMEQGITGELFF. The variable domain in full, with the rest retrieved from reference TRBV19 and TRBJ2-2, is DGGITQSPKYLFRKEGQNVTLSCEQNLNHDAMYWYRQDPGQGLRLIYYSQIVNDFQKGDIAEGYSVSREKKESFPLTVTSAQKNPTAFYLCASSMEQGITGELFFGEGSRLTVL.